This passage covers 21 T cell receptor beta chains from one sample sequenced in a study of radiotherapy plus CTLA-4 blockade in lung cancer. Profiling relied on immunoSEQ multiplex PCR, and the TCRdb table lists in-frame clones only, not all of them. The sample yields around 130,000 clones, 70% to 90% seen once. Sample: peripheral blood, taken from a patient treated with radiotherapy plus ipilimumab. The receptor source for this set is a human donor with non-small cell lung cancer that progressed on radiotherapy plus ipilimumab.

This chain links TRBV2 with TRBJ1-2; D is unresolved. Germline loops: CDR1 SNHLY, CDR2 FYNNEI. With 1 base removed from V and 7 bases from J, the gap between germline ends came to 10 bases. CDR3 length equals 13 residues. CDR3 residues: CASSEEGTAGYTF. CDR3 bases: TGTGCCAGCAGTGAAGAGGGTACGGCTGGCTACACCTTC.

The V call is TRBV7-3, the J call TRBJ2-5, with D hard to call. The V gene's germline CDR1 is SGHTA and CDR2 FQGTGA. Trimming shortened V by 1 base and J by 7 bases, and 10 bases separated the two germline ends. The CDR3 loop spans 13 amino acids. CDR3 loop: CASSLNRPGTQYF. Written as DNA, the CDR3 is TGTGCCAGCAGCTTAAATCGGCCCGGGACCCAGTACTTC. Filled out from reference TRBV7-3 and TRBJ2-5, the complete variable domain reads GAGVSQTPSNKVTEKGKYVELRCDPISGHTALYWYRQSLGQGPEFLIYFQGTGAADDSGLPNDRFFAVRPEGSVSTLKIQRTERGDSAVYLCASSLNRPGTQYFGPGTRLLVL.

J is TRBJ1-4 and V is TRBV5-5; a weak D match, TRBD1 (5 bases). CDR1 and CDR2 from the germline V gene are SGHKS and YYEKEE (reference sequence). This CDR3 has 13 amino acids. Trimming pared 4 bases from V and 7 bases from J, leaving 11 bases between. The CDR3 is CASSAGRSEKLFF. The CDR3 region has the DNA TGTGCCAGCAGCGCGGGACGATCTGAAAAACTGTTTTTT.

In this sample, this clone turned up once. The chain couples TRBV29-1 to TRBJ1-3, with D perhaps TRBD1 (6 bases). Trimming took 6 bases from V and 0 from J, leaving 15 bases between them. There are 15 residues in the CDR3. CDR1 and CDR2 from the germline V gene are SQVTM and ANQGSEA. CDR3 amino acids: CSVAPGGNSGNTIYF. The CDR3 region has the DNA TGCAGCGTGGCCCCGGGGGGCAACTCTGGAAACACCATATATTTT.

This sequence joins TRBV7-9 and TRBJ2-7; D uncertain. CDR1 and CDR2 (germline): SEHNR, FQNEAQ (reference sequence). V lost 1 base and J lost 5, with 6 bases in between. There are 12 residues in the CDR3. The CDR3 spells CASSLVADEQYF. The CDR3 DNA reads as TGTGCCAGCAGCTTAGTGGCAGACGAGCAGTACTTC.

The chain uses TRBV12-5 and TRBJ2-7, with 7 bases lining up with TRBD1. V gave up 7 bases and J gave up 3 bases; unmatched junction bases: 12. Germline loops: CDR1 LGHNT, CDR2 FRNRAP. The CDR3 runs to 15 residues. This chain's CDR3 is CASASSGTAHYEQYF. The DNA for the CDR3 is TGTGCTAGTGCCTCCTCTGGGACAGCCCACTACGAGCAGTACTTC.

This sequence joins TRBV7-6 and TRBJ2-5; TRBD2 might be the D (5 bases). Germline assignment: CDR1 SGHVS and CDR2 FNYEAQ. Trimming shortened V by 3 bases and J by 7 bases, and 15 bases separated the two germline ends. There are 14 residues in the CDR3. CDR3 sequence (DNA): TGTGCCAGCAGCTTGGAGGTTCTTATGGGGACCCAGTACTTC. Encoded protein: CASSLEVLMGTQYF.

The rearrangement joins TRBV29-1 to TRBJ2-7; D tentatively fits TRBD1 or TRBD2 (5 bases each). The CDR3 loop spans 16 amino acids. Germline CDR1 is SQVTM and CDR2 is ANQGSEA. V gave up 4 bases and J gave up 3 bases, with 22 bases separating them. CDR3 bases: TGCAGCGTTGTTAAGCATCCGGGACGGATAAACTACGAGCAGTACTTC. Translation: CSVVKHPGRINYEQYF.

The rearrangement links TRBV5-1 to TRBJ1-5; D gene unclear. With 0 bases removed from V and 7 bases from J, the gap between germline ends came to 8 bases. Germline V gene lookup returns CDR1 SGHRS and CDR2 YFSETQ. This CDR3 has 13 amino acids. In nucleotides, the CDR3 is TGCGCCAGCAGCTTGGCCTCGGGCCAGCCCCAGCATTTT. It encodes CASSLASGQPQHF.

For this clone: The DNA is omitted, as the CDR3 cannot be located on it reliably, and the CDR3 follows TCRdb's listing. The chain couples TRBV21-1 to TRBJ2-1; the tabulated D call, TRBD2, remains unverified against the DNA. TRBV21-1 is flagged as a pseudogene. The CDR3 adds up to 16 amino acids, both ends counted. CDR3 sequence: CASSVGGGISYNEQFF.

This clone was counted only a few times. The CDR3, as DNA: TGTGCCAGCAGCTTAATAGTGAGGTCCTACAATGAGCAGTTCTTC. Translated, it gives CASSLIVRSYNEQFF. This chain uses TRBV11-2 with TRBJ2-1, with no clear D. In germline, CDR1 is SGHAT, CDR2 FQNNGV. This CDR3 region has 15 residues. Deletions cut 2 bases from V and 1 base from J, with 9 bases between.

The J gene is TRBJ2-1, the V gene TRBV12-1; whether TRBD2, the table's D call, matches the DNA was not checked. TRBV12-1 is tagged as a pseudogene. This CDR3 spans 17 amino acids. CDR3 in amino acids: CASSFGGTQSSYNEQFF. The CDR3 bases are TGTGCCAGCAGCTTTGGCGGGACCCAGAGCTCCTACAATGAGCAGTTCTTC.

This chain joins TRBV5-1 and TRBJ2-1; 9 bases line up with TRBD2. Trimming at V came to 4 bases and at J to 2 bases, leaving 7 bases not matched to a gene. In germline, CDR1 is SGHRS, CDR2 YFSETQ. This CDR3 spans 16 amino acids. CDR3 DNA sequence: TGCGCCAGCAGCCCGGGGCTAGCGGGGCCCTACAATGAGCAGTTCTTC. Translation: CASSPGLAGPYNEQFF.

J is TRBJ2-1 and V is TRBV29-1, with 8 bases lining up with TRBD2. Trimming took 3 bases from V and 6 from J; bases not matched to a gene: 10. There are 15 residues in the CDR3. CDR1 and CDR2 (germline): SQVTM, ANQGSEA. CDR3 sequence: CSVEREAWGGNEQFF. CDR3 coding DNA: TGCAGCGTTGAGCGGGAGGCCTGGGGAGGCAATGAGCAGTTCTTC.

The chain is built from TRBV11-3 and TRBJ1-2; no clear D. Trimming took 5 bases from V and 7 from J, leaving 14 bases between them. CDR1 is SGHNT, CDR2 YENEEA, per germline. This CDR3 comprises 13 residues. This CDR3 reads CASSQGRLRGYTF. The CDR3 DNA sequence: TGTGCCAGCAGCCAAGGCAGGTTACGTGGCTACACCTTC.

The genes are TRBV7-2 and TRBJ2-2; D is unresolved. This CDR3 has 15 amino acids. Trimming stripped 2 bases from V and 4 bases from J, with 11 bases between. Germline CDR1 SGHTA, CDR2 FQGNSA. The CDR3, as DNA: TGTGCCAGCAGCTTAAATCAAATTTTCACCGGGGAGCTGTTTTTT. Its protein is CASSLNQIFTGELFF.

The chain recombines TRBV7-2 with TRBJ2-1; D gene ambiguous. The CDR3 has 13 residues. The germline CDR1 and CDR2 sequences are SGHTA and FQGNSA. The V gene lost 5 bases and the J gene lost 8 bases, with 13 bases spanning the gap. The CDR3 loop reads CASSPPRTDEQFF. The CDR3 DNA is TGTGCCAGCAGCCCCCCCCGGACCGATGAGCAGTTCTTC. The entire variable domain, with the rest obtained from reference TRBV7-2 and TRBJ2-1, is as follows: GAGVSQSPSNKVTEKGKDVELRCDPISGHTALYWYRQSLGQGLEFLIYFQGNSAPDKSGLPSDRFSAERTGGSVSTLTIQRTQQEDSAVYLCASSPPRTDEQFFGPGTRLTVL.

This sequence joins TRBV15 and TRBJ1-1; 9 nucleotides align to TRBD1. The trim removed 3 bases at V and 1 base at J, leaving 3 bases unmatched. Germline CDR1 is LNHNV and CDR2 is YYDKDF (reference sequence). The CDR3 contains 15 residues. CDR3 coding DNA: TGTGCCACCAGCAGGAGGGGACAGGGGAACACTGAAGCTTTCTTT. This gives the protein CATSRRGQGNTEAFF.

This clone was observed once. The chain carries TRBV6-1 and TRBJ1-5; D is uncertain. Trimming removed 6 bases from V and 7 bases from J, with 19 bases in between. Germline CDR1 reads MNHNS; CDR2 reads SASEGT. The length of the CDR3 is 15 residues. The CDR3 region has the DNA TGTGCCAGCAGCCCCCTGGAAGGGAGATGGCAGCCCCAGCATTTT. The encoded protein is CASSPLEGRWQPQHF.

The rearrangement links TRBV2 to TRBJ2-3; 8 nucleotides align to TRBD2. Germline V lookup: CDR1 SNHLY, CDR2 FYNNEI. V was pared by 2 bases and J by 0 bases, with 13 bases of the junction left unmatched. The CDR3 extends over 19 amino acids. The CDR3 sequence is CASSESPPPGLGSTDTQYF. The DNA of the CDR3 is TGTGCCAGCAGTGAAAGCCCCCCTCCGGGACTAGGGAGCACAGATACGCAGTATTTT.

V usage is TRBV11-2 and J usage is TRBJ2-1; 7 nucleotides agree with TRBD1. V lost 7 bases to trimming and J lost 4 bases; unmatched junction nucleotides: 4. This CDR3 is 13 amino acids long. Germline V gene data show CDR1 as SGHAT and CDR2 as FQNNGV. The CDR3 protein is CASKRGLYNEQFF. The CDR3 DNA sequence: TGTGCCAGCAAGAGGGGGCTTTACAATGAGCAGTTCTTC.